These T cell receptor beta chains were read from a single sample in a study of blood T cell repertoires in COVID-19. Only in-frame clones appear in the TCRdb table, and some are missing; sequencing was by immunoSEQ multiplex PCR. Of some 120,000 clones in the sample, 92% were seen once. Sequenced: peripheral blood. These receptors were taken from a man aged 45-65 years with COVID-19, enrolled during active disease. Both conserved end residues are part of each CDR3. D genes are given only for firm matches. Expanded clones get a size class; other rows say once, few or many, or leave the size out.

clone size,V gene,J gene,D gene,CDR3 DNA,CDR3 protein
-,TRBV21-1,TRBJ1-4,-,TGTGCCAGCAGCAAAGACAGAGTCGCAACTAATGAAAAACTGTTTTTT,CASSKDRVATNEKLFF
-,TRBV6-5,TRBJ1-3,-,TGTGCCAGCGGAGTCTCTGGAAACACCATATATTTT,CASGVSGNTIYF
-,TRBV11-2,TRBJ2-5,-,TGTGCCAGCAGGGAAGGGGGGGGAGAACAAGAGACCCAGTACTTC,CASREGGGEQETQYF
-,TRBV29-1,TRBJ2-5,TRBD2,TGCAGCGTTGCAACTAGCGGGTACCAAGAGACCCAGTACTTC,CSVATSGYQETQYF
-,TRBV5-4,TRBJ1-2,-,TGTGCCAGCAGCTTGGCAAACGGGAACTATGGCTACACCTTC,CASSLANGNYGYTF
-,TRBV9,TRBJ2-1,-,TGTGCCAGCAGCGTGGCGGGGCCGAGGAATGAGCAGTTCTTC,CASSVAGPRNEQFF
-,TRBV5-1,TRBJ2-5,-,TGCGCCAGCAGCAGGGGACTCCAAGAGACCCAGTACTTC,CASSRGLQETQYF
-,TRBV12-2,TRBJ2-3,-,TGTGCAAGTCGCAAAAAGCGGCAGCATAGCACAGATACGCAGTATTTT,CASRKKRQHSTDTQYF
-,TRBV18,TRBJ1-5,-,TGTGCCAGCTCACCATTGCCAGGGGAACAGCCCCAGCATTTT,CASSPLPGEQPQHF
once,TRBV6-2/TRBV6-3,TRBJ2-1,-,TGTGCCAGCAGCCTCGGACTCAACAATGAGCAGTTCTTC,CASSLGLNNEQFF
-,TRBV7-9,TRBJ2-7,-,TGTGCCAGCAGCTTCGGTCCGGGATCGGTCGAGCAGTACTTC,CASSFGPGSVEQYF
-,TRBV9,TRBJ2-5,-,TGTGCCAGCAGCGACGTTGAAGGGGACCAGTACTTC,CASSDVEGDQYF
-,TRBV5-4,TRBJ2-1,TRBD2,TGTGCCAGCAGCTTGGGAGGACTAGCGGGAGGGTTGTCCTACAATGAGCAGTTCTTC,CASSLGGLAGGLSYNEQFF
-,TRBV7-2,TRBJ2-1,TRBD2,TGTGCCAGCAGCTCGAGCGGGAGGGCCTTCTTC,CASSSSGRAFF
-,TRBV7-2,TRBJ2-5,TRBD2,TGTGCCAGCAGCCTGATGACTAGCGGGAGTGGGGAGACCCAGTACTTC,CASSLMTSGSGETQYF
-,TRBV3-1/TRBV3-2,TRBJ2-5,TRBD2,TGTGCCAGCAGCCAGACTAGCGGCCAAGAGACCCAGTACTTC,CASSQTSGQETQYF
-,TRBV12-3/TRBV12-4,TRBJ2-3,-,TGTGCCAGCAGATTTGACAGTACAGATACGCAGTATTTT,CASRFDSTDTQYF
few,TRBV30,TRBJ2-7,TRBD1,TGTGCCTGGAGTGTACAGGGGAAAGCCTACGAGCAGTACTTC,CAWSVQGKAYEQYF
-,TRBV30,TRBJ1-3,-,TGTGCCTGGGCCCCCGGGAGAAACACCATATATTTT,CAWAPGRNTIYF
-,TRBV18,TRBJ1-5,-,TGTGCCAGCTCACCAGGAGGCAATCAGCCCCAGCATTTT,CASSPGGNQPQHF
-,TRBV6-5,TRBJ2-1,TRBD2,TGTGCCAGCAGTCTTAGCGGGAGCTCCTACAATGAGCAGTTCTTC,CASSLSGSSYNEQFF
-,TRBV5-4,TRBJ2-1,TRBD2,TGTGCCAGCAGCTTGGAGCTAGCGGGCGCCAATGAGCAGTTCTTC,CASSLELAGANEQFF
-,TRBV3-1/TRBV3-2,TRBJ2-5,-,TGTGCCAGCAGCCAAGGTGCGGGGAACGGAGAGACCCAGTACTTC,CASSQGAGNGETQYF
-,TRBV11-2,TRBJ1-1,-,TGTGCCAGCAGCCCCAGGGCCCAGAACACTGAAGCTTTCTTT,CASSPRAQNTEAFF
-,TRBV7-9,TRBJ2-3,TRBD2,TGTGCCAGCAGAGGGGACGCGGGAGTACCAGATACGCAGTATTTT,CASRGDAGVPDTQYF
-,TRBV7-8,TRBJ2-3,-,TGTGCCAGCAGCTTAGTGGTCCAGGGAGATACGCAGTATTTT,CASSLVVQGDTQYF
-,TRBV7-2,TRBJ2-3,-,TGTGCCAGCAGCTTAGGGCCCAGGGCGAGCACAGATACGCAGTATTTT,CASSLGPRASTDTQYF
once,TRBV19,TRBJ1-5,-,TGTGCCAGTACCTTGGGGGGTATTCAGCCCCAGCATTTT,CASTLGGIQPQHF
-,TRBV9,TRBJ2-5,TRBD2,TGTGCCAGCAGCGTAGATCCAGCGGGAGGAGAGACCCAGTACTTC,CASSVDPAGGETQYF
-,TRBV4-1,TRBJ2-3,-,TGCGCCAGCAGCCGACAATGGGGGGGCACAGATACGCAGTATTTT,CASSRQWGGTDTQYF
-,TRBV6-2/TRBV6-3,TRBJ2-5,-,TGTGCCAGCAGTCAAACTTTCCCGGGGAGGACCCAGTACTTC,CASSQTFPGRTQYF
-,TRBV19,TRBJ1-1,-,TGTGCCAGTAGTCCTAGGGGGTTGGCCGCTTTCTTT,CASSPRGLAAFF
-,TRBV7-6,TRBJ1-4,TRBD1,TGTGCCAGCAGCCTGGGACAGGGAAATGAAAAACTGTTTTTT,CASSLGQGNEKLFF
-,TRBV7-9,TRBJ1-1,-,TGTGCCAGCAGCTTAGATCAGGCCATCACTGAAGCTTTCTTT,CASSLDQAITEAFF
-,TRBV30,TRBJ1-1,-,TGTGCCTGGAGTGTACAAAGGAACACTGAAGCTTTCTTT,CAWSVQRNTEAFF
-,TRBV28,TRBJ1-1,TRBD1,TGTGCCAGCAGTTTGCATGACAGGGTCGTCGGGATGACTGAAGCTTTCTTT,CASSLHDRVVGMTEAFF
-,TRBV6-2/TRBV6-3,TRBJ2-7,TRBD2,TGTGCCAGCAGTTACCGACTAGCGGGAGCTCACGAGCAGTACTTC,CASSYRLAGAHEQYF
-,TRBV18,TRBJ1-4,TRBD1,TGTGCCAGCTCACCAGCGGCCGGGACAGGGGTGGAAAAACTGTTTTTT,CASSPAAGTGVEKLFF
-,TRBV5-6,TRBJ1-4,-,TGTGCCAGCAGCTTGGCCGGGGTTAATGAAAAACTGTTTTTT,CASSLAGVNEKLFF
-,TRBV30,TRBJ2-1,TRBD1,TGTGCCTGGAGTTACGGAAGGACAGGGGGCGGGGATGAGCAGTTCTTC,CAWSYGRTGGGDEQFF
-,TRBV5-1,TRBJ1-2,TRBD1,TGCGCCAGCAGCCTTGGACAGGGGATCGGATACACCTTC,CASSLGQGIGYTF
-,TRBV14,TRBJ2-7,TRBD1,TGTGCCAGCAGCCCCCGACAGGGAAACTCCTACGAGCAGTACTTC,CASSPRQGNSYEQYF
-,TRBV7-8,TRBJ2-3,TRBD1,TGTGCCAGCAGTAGGGGGCCGACGGTATATACGCAGTATTTT,CASSRGPTVYTQYF
-,TRBV4-2,TRBJ2-1,TRBD2,TGTGCCAGCCGCCGAGACGGGACTAGCGACGACAATGAGCAGTTCTTC,CASRRDGTSDDNEQFF
-,TRBV4-1,TRBJ2-2,-,TGCGCCAGCAGCCAAGGAAGGGGCGGAATGAACACCGGGGAGCTGTTTTTT,CASSQGRGGMNTGELFF
-,TRBV5-6,TRBJ2-3,-,TGTGCCAGCAGCTTGGCCCTCCCGGCAGGGGCCACAGATACGCAGTATTTT,CASSLALPAGATDTQYF
once,TRBV14,TRBJ2-5,TRBD2,TGTGCCAGCAGCACCGGACTAGCCTTGGGGGAGACCCAGTACTTC,CASSTGLALGETQYF
-,TRBV9,TRBJ2-3,TRBD2,TGTGCCAGCAGCACCGGACTAGCGGGGCTCTTGGATACGCAGTATTTT,CASSTGLAGLLDTQYF
-,TRBV29-1,TRBJ2-3,-,TGCAGCGTCGAACAGGGCCGGAGCACAGATACGCAGTATTTT,CSVEQGRSTDTQYF